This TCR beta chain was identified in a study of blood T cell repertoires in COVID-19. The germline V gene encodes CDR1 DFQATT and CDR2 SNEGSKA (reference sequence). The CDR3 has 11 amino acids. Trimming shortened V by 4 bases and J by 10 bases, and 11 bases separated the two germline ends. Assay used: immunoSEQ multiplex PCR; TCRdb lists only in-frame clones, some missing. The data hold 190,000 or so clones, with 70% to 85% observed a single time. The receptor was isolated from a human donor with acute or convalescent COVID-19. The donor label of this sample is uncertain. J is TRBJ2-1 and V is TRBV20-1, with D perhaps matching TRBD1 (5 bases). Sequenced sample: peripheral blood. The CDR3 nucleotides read TGCAGTGCTAAGCAGGGCCACGAGCAGTTCTTC. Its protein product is CSAKQGHEQFF.